The 10 T cell receptor beta chains given below trace back to one sample, sequenced in a study of shared clonotypes between healthy human individuals. Produced via immunoSEQ multiplex PCR; TCRdb's table is partial and in-frame only. The sample includes roughly 760,000 clones, approximately 74% of them seen just once. Source material: memory CD4+ T cells sorted from blood. Subset reported: CD45RA-negative fraction. The source is a woman in her thirties in good health.

CDR3 region: CAWSVTGTNTEAFF. The CDR3 DNA follows: TGTGCCTGGAGTGTAACGGGGACGAACACTGAAGCTTTCTTT. This chain joins TRBV30 and TRBJ1-1; a possible D gene is TRBD1 (5 bases). Trimming took 0 bases from V and 1 from J, leaving 9 bases between them. Per the germline V gene, CDR1 is GTSNPN and CDR2 is SVGIG (reference sequence). The CDR3 is 14 residues long.

The V call is TRBV7-6, the J call TRBJ1-4; 9 nucleotides align to TRBD1. J was trimmed by 5 bases and V by 1 base; bases with no gene match: 8. The germline V gene encodes CDR1 SGHVS and CDR2 FNYEAQ. The CDR3 spans 17 residues. CDR3 in DNA: TGTGCCAGCAGCTTAGGTTTCCCGGGACAGGGAAATGAAAAACTGTTTTTT. It yields the protein CASSLGFPGQGNEKLFF.

The chain joins TRBV30 to TRBJ1-1; D is ambiguous. CDR1 GTSNPN and CDR2 SVGIG come from the germline V gene (reference sequence). The CDR3 runs to 12 residues. Trimming removed 4 bases from V and 5 bases from J, with 11 bases in between. The CDR3 nucleotides read TGTGCCTGGAACCCAGACCTGACTGAAGCTTTCTTT. This sequence encodes CAWNPDLTEAFF.

In DNA, the CDR3 is TGTGCCAGCAGTTCTACGACGTTTGGTAACTATGGCTACACCTTC. Its translation is CASSSTTFGNYGYTF. The V and J genes are TRBV28 and TRBJ1-2, with unresolved D. Germline CDR1 MDHEN, CDR2 SYDVKM. V lost 4 bases, J lost 1 base, and 13 bases lay in between. The CDR3 covers 15 residues.

This clone occurred once. This chain links TRBV7-9 with TRBJ2-1, with TRBD2 identical over 8 bases. The CDR3 runs to 12 residues. V lost 2 bases, J lost 12 bases, and 3 bases stayed unmatched. Germline-derived CDR1 and CDR2 are SEHNR and FQNEAQ (reference sequence). CDR3 sequence: CASSLLLAGQFF. For the CDR3, the DNA is TGTGCCAGCAGCTTACTGCTAGCGGGGCAGTTCTTC. The variable domain in full, completed from reference TRBV7-9 and TRBJ2-1, reads DTGVSQNPRHKITKRGQNVTFRCDPISEHNRLYWYRQTLGQGPEFLTYFQNEAQLEKSRLLSDRFSAERPKGSFSTLEIQRTEQGDSAMYLCASSLLLAGQFFGPGTRLTVL.

Points on this clone: At the DNA level, this CDR3 is encoded by other sequences in the same sample as well. The rearrangement joins TRBV30 to TRBJ2-3; 11 nucleotides agree with TRBD2. The CDR3 length is 14 residues. Losses at the gene ends were 3 bases for V and 2 bases for J; bases not matched to a gene: 1. Germline CDR1 reads GTSNPN; CDR2 reads SVGIG (reference sequence). The CDR3, as DNA: TGTGCCTGGAGGACTAGCGGGAACACAGATACGCAGTATTTT. Amino acid sequence: CAWRTSGNTDTQYF.

A few counts support this clone. This chain uses TRBV10-2 with TRBJ2-2; TRBD1 matches at 7 bases. CDR3 size: 14 residues. The germline gives CDR1 WSHSY, CDR2 SAAADI. V shed 4 bases, J shed 6 bases, and the junction held 5 bases outside the gene matches. CDR3 coding DNA: TGCGCCAGCAGTGGGACAGGCGAACCCGGGGAGCTGTTTTTT. Its protein product is CASSGTGEPGELFF.

The chain is built from TRBV5-1 and TRBJ2-1; 7 positions match TRBD2. The V gene end was trimmed by 4 bases and the J gene end by 8 bases; junction bases not matched to a gene: 9. The CDR3 has 14 amino acids. Germline-derived CDR1 and CDR2 are SGHRS and YFSETQ. This CDR3 is CASSPGGVLHEQFF. The CDR3, as DNA: TGCGCCAGCAGCCCGGGAGGAGTTTTGCATGAGCAGTTCTTC.

The chain recombines TRBV7-8 with TRBJ1-1; unclear D gene. The CDR3 covers 16 residues. Germline V gene lookup returns CDR1 SGHVS and CDR2 FQNEAQ. The ends were cut back, 1 base at V and 0 bases at J, with 12 bases in the middle. The CDR3 loop reads CASSLVARGVNTEAFF. In DNA, the CDR3 is TGTGCCAGCAGCTTAGTTGCACGGGGAGTGAACACTGAAGCTTTCTTT.

The CDR3 coding sequence is TGTGCCAGCAGCCGGGACACCTATAATTCACCCCTCCACTTT. This encodes CASSRDTYNSPLHF. The genes are TRBV2 and TRBJ1-6; D may be TRBD1 (6 bases). CDR1 is SNHLY and CDR2 is FYNNEI in the germline V gene. This CDR3 is built from 14 residues. V lost 6 bases, J lost 2 bases, and 8 bases lay in between.